The 27 T cell receptor beta chains below were found in one sample sequenced in a study of blood T cell repertoires in COVID-19. Sequenced by immunoSEQ multiplex PCR; TCRdb stores in-frame clones only, minus some. Of 150,000 to 200,000 clones in the sample, around three quarters are singletons; the top ten hold 15% to 20%. The sample was peripheral blood. The source of these receptors is a man in his 60s with active or convalescent COVID-19.

The rearrangement uses TRBV11-2 and TRBJ2-1; D is ambiguous. The CDR3 has 15 amino acids. V was cut by 0 bases and J by 4 bases, with 10 bases left in between. Germline V gene lookup returns CDR1 SGHAT and CDR2 FQNNGV. CDR3 sequence: CASSLEGTGYNEQFF. CDR3 nucleotide sequence: TGTGCCAGCAGCTTAGAAGGTACGGGTTACAATGAGCAGTTCTTC.

The V call is TRBV11-3, the J call TRBJ1-1; perhaps TRBD1 as D (6 bases). The germline V gene has CDR1 SGHNT and CDR2 YENEEA. Between the trimmed V and J ends, which lost 5 bases and 2 bases, there was a span of 12 bases. CDR3 size: 14 residues. CDR3 nucleotides: TGTGCCAGCAGCGAACAGGGTTCTAACACTGAAGCTTTCTTT. Translation gives CASSEQGSNTEAFF.

The V gene is TRBV28, the J gene TRBJ2-1; the D gene is possibly TRBD1 (6 bases). Trimming shortened V by 3 bases and J by 1 base, and 16 bases separated the two germline ends. Germline V gene sequence: CDR1 MDHEN, CDR2 SYDVKM. CDR3 length equals 17 residues. CDR3 protein: CASSFSPGQQSYNEQFF. CDR3 coding DNA: TGTGCCAGCAGTTTTTCCCCTGGACAGCAATCCTACAATGAGCAGTTCTTC.

The chain is built from TRBV11-2 and TRBJ2-5, with 7 nucleotides matching TRBD1. Losses at the gene ends were 4 bases for V and 4 bases for J; bases not matched to a gene: 15. Germline assignment: CDR1 SGHAT and CDR2 FQNNGV. This CDR3 region has 17 residues. The CDR3 region is CASSSDSRQGGRETQYF. CDR3 coding DNA: TGTGCCAGCAGCTCGGACTCGAGACAGGGCGGGCGAGAGACCCAGTACTTC.

The chain is built from TRBV5-1 and TRBJ2-1; tentative D call: TRBD2 (7 bases). Trimming stripped 3 bases from V and 5 bases from J, with 18 bases between. CDR1 is SGHRS, CDR2 YFSETQ, per germline. The CDR3 sequence is 16 residues long. The DNA of the CDR3 is TGCGCCAGCAGCTCCCGGGGGCTAGCGGCCAACAATGAGCAGTTCTTC. Protein sequence: CASSSRGLAANNEQFF.

V usage is TRBV29-1 and J usage is TRBJ1-2; no definite D call. The CDR3 sequence is 12 residues long. CDR1 SQVTM and CDR2 ANQGSEA come from the germline V gene. V lost 5 bases to trimming and J lost 3 bases, with 10 bases between them. CDR3 sequence: CSVFGGDYGYTF. In DNA form, the CDR3 reads TGCAGCGTTTTTGGTGGAGACTATGGCTACACCTTC.

This chain connects TRBV27 to TRBJ1-4; no firm D call. The V end lost 0 bases, the J end lost 8 bases, and 10 bases lay between the germline ends. This CDR3 region has 14 residues. CDR1 is MNHEY, CDR2 SMNVEV, per germline (reference sequence). This chain's CDR3 is CASSLSAGGEKLFF. The CDR3 DNA sequence: TGTGCCAGCAGTTTATCAGCCGGAGGGGAAAAACTGTTTTTT.

V is TRBV11-2 and J is TRBJ2-7; 7 bases align to TRBD1. The CDR3 runs 16 residues. V dropped 5 bases and J dropped 5; count of bases not matched to a gene: 15. CDR1 and CDR2 (germline): SGHAT, FQNNGV. The CDR3 protein is CASSGASIDRAHEQYF. The CDR3 region has the DNA TGTGCCAGCAGCGGAGCTTCGATCGACAGGGCACACGAGCAGTACTTC. The complete variable domain, with remaining parts taken from reference TRBV11-2 and TRBJ2-7, reads EAGVAQSPRYKIIEKRQSVAFWCNPISGHATLYWYQQILGQGPKLLIQFQNNGVVDDSQLPKDRFSAERLKGVDSTLKIQPAKLEDSAVYLCASSGASIDRAHEQYFGPGTRLTVT.

This clone has just one count. V and J are TRBV28 and TRBJ2-1; D gene uncertain. This CDR3 has 12 residues. Trimming removed 6 bases from V and 8 bases from J, with 11 bases in between. CDR1 and CDR2 (germline): MDHEN, SYDVKM. The CDR3 bases are TGTGCCAGCAGCCCCCCCCGCGATGAGCAGTTCTTC. Its translation: CASSPPRDEQFF.

The chain is built from TRBV4-3 and TRBJ2-4; 10 bases are shared with TRBD1. Unmatched junction bases numbered 5, after V lost 8 bases and J lost 4 bases. Germline assignment: CDR1 LGHNA and CDR2 YSLEER. This CDR3 has 14 residues. This CDR3 reads CASGDRGLKNIQYF. The CDR3 DNA sequence: TGCGCCAGCGGGGACAGGGGACTTAAAAACATTCAGTACTTC.

This clone has ten or more counts. The chain links TRBV7-8 to TRBJ2-3; D is undetermined. The germline gives CDR1 SGHVS, CDR2 FQNEAQ. Trimming stripped 2 bases from V and 8 bases from J, with 14 bases between. This CDR3 contains 14 residues. CDR3 sequence: CASSLTSTGATQYF. CDR3 nucleotide sequence: TGTGCCAGCAGCTTAACGTCGACCGGAGCTACGCAGTATTTT.

This sequence joins TRBV5-8 and TRBJ2-2, with no clear D. Germline CDR1 and CDR2: SGHTS and YDEGEE. V was trimmed by 0 bases and J by 2 bases, leaving 5 bases between them. This CDR3 spans 14 amino acids. The CDR3 DNA sequence: TGTGCCAGCAGCTTGGTCAGAAACACCGGGGAGCTGTTTTTT. The encoded protein is CASSLVRNTGELFF.

The chain employs TRBV4-3 and TRBJ2-3; perhaps TRBD1 as D (5 bases). Germline V gene sequence: CDR1 LGHNA, CDR2 YSLEER. This CDR3 spans 13 amino acids. V shed 2 bases and J shed 6 bases, with 9 bases lying between them. CDR3 sequence: CASSQRGSDTQYF. The CDR3 DNA sequence: TGCGCCAGCAGCCAAAGGGGTTCCGATACGCAGTATTTT.

This rearrangement joins TRBV5-6 to TRBJ1-6; 11 bases agree with TRBD1. Germline CDR1 is SGHDT and CDR2 is YYEEEE. The CDR3 is 15 residues long. The junction had 8 bases not matched to a gene; V was cut back by 4 bases and J by 11 bases. For the CDR3, the DNA is TGTGCCAGCAGCCTAAGGACAGGGGGCAAAGCACCCCTCCACTTT. It yields the protein CASSLRTGGKAPLHF.

The V and J genes are TRBV18 and TRBJ2-3; 9 bases are a match to TRBD2. CDR1 is KGHSH, CDR2 LQKENI, per germline. V lost 3 bases, J lost 4 bases, and 5 bases stayed unmatched. The CDR3 is 15 amino acids. Here the CDR3 DNA reads TGTGCCAGCTCACCGAGTAGCGGGAGATCAGATACGCAGTATTTT. It is translated as CASSPSSGRSDTQYF.

This chain uses TRBV4-2 with TRBJ2-1; maybe TRBD2 (7 bases). This CDR3 region has 15 residues. CDR1 is LGHNA and CDR2 is YNFKEQ in the germline V gene. V lost 10 bases and J 4 bases, leaving 20 bases between the germline ends. The CDR3 DNA is TGTGCCACCCCGAAGGCGGGGGCCACTTACAATGAGCAGTTCTTC. It translates to CATPKAGATYNEQFF.

This rearrangement joins TRBV7-2 to TRBJ2-3; 9 positions match TRBD2. J gave up 8 bases and V 1 base, and 1 base lay outside the gene matches. Germline CDR1 SGHTA, CDR2 FQGNSA. The CDR3 consists of 13 residues. CDR3 protein: CASSLETSGTQYF. Written as DNA, the CDR3 is TGTGCCAGCAGCTTAGAGACTAGCGGTACGCAGTATTTT.

In DNA form, the CDR3 reads TGCGCCAGCAGCTTGGAACAGACCAATGAAAAACTGTTTTTT. The encoded protein is CASSLEQTNEKLFF. The chain links TRBV5-1 to TRBJ1-4; no clear D gene. With 0 bases removed from V and 5 bases from J, the gap between germline ends came to 8 bases. This CDR3 spans 14 amino acids. The germline V gene encodes CDR1 SGHRS and CDR2 YFSETQ.

Comments on this clone: The same CDR3 arises from other DNA sequences in this sample as well. The chain is built from TRBV6-2 or TRBV6-3 and TRBJ2-1; TRBD2 matches 8 bases. The J segment lost 3 bases and the V segment lost 0 bases, leaving 7 bases of the junction unmatched. This CDR3 region has 17 residues. CDR1 MNHEY and CDR2 SVGEGT come from the germline V gene. CDR3 in DNA: TGTGCCAGCAGTTACTCCCCGCCGGGAGGGGTCTACAATGAGCAGTTCTTC. This encodes CASSYSPPGGVYNEQFF.

This chain joins TRBV5-1 and TRBJ2-2; D gene uncertain. V lost 0 bases and J 0 bases, leaving 6 bases between the germline ends. From germline, CDR1 is SGHRS and CDR2 YFSETQ. This CDR3 is built from 15 residues. The chain's CDR3 is CASSLAITNTGELFF. In nucleotides, the CDR3 is TGCGCCAGCAGCTTGGCTATAACGAACACCGGGGAGCTGTTTTTT.

The chain carries TRBV29-1 and TRBJ2-5; a possible D gene is TRBD1 (6 bases). The CDR3 is 11 amino acids. The V gene lost 7 bases and the J gene lost 5 bases, with 11 bases spanning the gap. The V gene's germline CDR1 is SQVTM and CDR2 ANQGSEA. The chain's CDR3 is CSATRGETQYF. The CDR3 coding sequence is TGCAGCGCTACCAGGGGCGAGACCCAGTACTTC.

This clone was recorded only once. The chain employs TRBV5-1 and TRBJ2-2, with 7 bases fitting TRBD1. Trimming removed 4 bases from V and 6 bases from J; junction bases left unmatched: 6. CDR1 and CDR2 from the germline V gene are SGHRS and YFSETQ. The CDR3 sequence is 14 residues long. The CDR3: CASSGGQAAGELFF. CDR3 DNA sequence: TGCGCCAGCAGCGGCGGACAGGCCGCCGGGGAGCTGTTTTTT.

The V call is TRBV28, the J call TRBJ2-3, with a weak D call TRBD2 (5 bases). This CDR3 is 15 amino acids long. V lost 2 bases and J 2 bases, leaving 11 bases between the germline ends. CDR1 MDHEN and CDR2 SYDVKM come from the germline V gene. This CDR3 is CASSLAGPLTDTQYF. The DNA for the CDR3 is TGTGCCAGCAGTTTAGCGGGTCCTCTCACAGATACGCAGTATTTT.

The V gene is TRBV7-9, the J gene TRBJ2-2; TRBD1 is a possible D gene (5 bases). This CDR3 is 17 amino acids long. Germline CDR1 SEHNR, CDR2 FQNEAQ (reference sequence). V was shortened by 5 bases and J by 6 bases, with 22 bases between the two germline ends. The CDR3 DNA follows: TGTGCCAGCAGCCCCGACAGTTGGGTAACCCGACCCGGGGAGCTGTTTTTT. This encodes CASSPDSWVTRPGELFF. Full variable domain (missing parts from reference TRBV7-9 and TRBJ2-2): DTGVSQNPRHKITKRGQNVTFRCDPISEHNRLYWYRQTLGQGPEFLTYFQNEAQLEKSRLLSDRFSAERPKGSFSTLEIQRTEQGDSAMYLCASSPDSWVTRPGELFFGEGSRLTVL.

The V gene is TRBV24-1, the J gene TRBJ1-6; D is unresolved. Trimming took 5 bases from V and 6 from J, leaving 16 bases between them. The CDR3 spans 16 residues. The V gene's germline CDR1 is KGHDR and CDR2 SFDVKD. Written as DNA, the CDR3 is TGTGCCACCAGTGCTCGCCCTCGCCGAGTTAATTCACCCCTCCACTTT. Protein product: CATSARPRRVNSPLHF.

To note about this clone: A much larger clone lies a single base off, so this may be a read error. The chain employs TRBV12-3 or TRBV12-4 and TRBJ2-7, with 8 bases fitting TRBD2. V was clipped by 3 bases and J by 2 bases; unmatched bases: 0. CDR3 length: 13 amino acids. The CDR3 loop is CASSFGGAYEQYF. The DNA of the CDR3 is TGTGCCAGCAGTTTCGGGGGGGCCTACGAGCAGTACTTC.

This chain connects TRBV7-2 to TRBJ2-7, with 8 positions matching TRBD2. CDR1 SGHTA and CDR2 FQGNSA come from the germline V gene. This CDR3 is 14 amino acids long. Trimming at V came to 5 bases and at J to 2 bases, leaving 5 bases not matched to a gene. The CDR3 bases are TGTGCCAGCAGCCAGACTAGCGTTGCCTACGAGCAGTACTTC. Its protein product is CASSQTSVAYEQYF. The full variable domain, completed using reference TRBV7-2 and TRBJ2-7, is GAGVSQSPSNKVTEKGKDVELRCDPISGHTALYWYRQSLGQGLEFLIYFQGNSAPDKSGLPSDRFSAERTGGSVSTLTIQRTQQEDSAVYLCASSQTSVAYEQYFGPGTRLTVT.